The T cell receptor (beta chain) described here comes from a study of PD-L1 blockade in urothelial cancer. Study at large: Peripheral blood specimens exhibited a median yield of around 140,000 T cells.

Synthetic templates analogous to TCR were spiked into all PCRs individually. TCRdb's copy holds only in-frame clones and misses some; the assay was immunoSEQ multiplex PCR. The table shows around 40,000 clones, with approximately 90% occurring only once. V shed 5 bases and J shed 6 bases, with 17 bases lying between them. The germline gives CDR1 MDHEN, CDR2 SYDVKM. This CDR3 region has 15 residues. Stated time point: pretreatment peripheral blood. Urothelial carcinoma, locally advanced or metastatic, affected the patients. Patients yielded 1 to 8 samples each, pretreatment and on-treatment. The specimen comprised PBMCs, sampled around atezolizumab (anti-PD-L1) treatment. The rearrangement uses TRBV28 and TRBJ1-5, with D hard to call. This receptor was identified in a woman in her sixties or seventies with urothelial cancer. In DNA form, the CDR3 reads TGTGCCAGCAGTCCAAACCCCACCCGAGGTCAGCCCCAGCATTTT. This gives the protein CASSPNPTRGQPQHF.